The present T cell receptor (beta chain) was sequenced within a study of ipilimumab plus nivolumab after autologous stem cell transplantation (dated by TCRdb to the early 2020s). About the investigation overall: The median number of doses that trial patients received was 5 for ipilimumab and 7 to 9 for nivolumab. Patients undergoing autologous transplant for high-risk diffuse large B cell lymphoma, mature T cell lymphoma, or multiple myeloma were enrolled in the trial. High-risk transplant-naive patients and patients relapsing within 3 years of a first autologous transplant were included in the myeloma cohort. The intent-to-treat population of the trial was made up of a few dozen patients.

Checkpoint therapy began 14 to 28 days after autologous transplant, with ipilimumab given at 1 mg/kg intravenously on day 1 of selected weeks. The nivolumab dose was 3 mg/kg intravenously, delivered on day 1 of weeks 1, 4, 7, 10, and every two weeks through week 26. This was a Phase Ib clinical trial that tested ipilimumab plus nivolumab, given as combined checkpoint inhibition, for consolidation following autologous stem cell transplantation. Cut back by 6 bases and 5 bases, the V and J ends lie 13 bases apart. From a lookup of the germline V gene (reference sequence), CDR1 and CDR2 are LNHDA and SQIVND. The CDR3, cysteine through phenylalanine, is 13 amino acids long. CDR3 DNA is the only sequence kept; it has 39 bases, read in frame from the first base. As to this clone: This receptor's antigen is unknown. No much larger clone is present one base from it, and per-base qualities are unavailable.

Beyond this particular receptor, the publication reports: The authors concluded that combined checkpoint inhibition appeared tolerable when used as consolidation after transplant. The authors stated that profiles of the T cell receptor repertoire, regulatory T cell phenotype and gut microbiota provided a biologic rationale for studying this approach further.

Receptor libraries were prepared by the immunoSEQ multiplex PCR assay. The immuneACCESS repertoire file appears here via TCRdb, limited to in-frame rearrangements. These files lack a portion of the clones; in checked studies, under half of the deficit traces to unresolved V genes, and the cause of the others is not known. This sample has some 45,000 clones in its table, and roughly 88% of those were observed once. Approximately 0.88% of the sample is held by the ten biggest clonotypes. This sample comprised PBMCs, obtained in a trial of ipilimumab plus nivolumab as post-transplant consolidation. Rearrangement joined TRBV19 to TRBJ2-5, with no reliable assignment of the D segment. The clonotype comes from a male donor with multiple myeloma. CDR3 sequence: CASSTGSRETQYF. The sequenced DNA: TGTGCCAGTAGCACCGGGTCTCGGGAGACCCAGTACTTC.